This TCR beta chain was identified in a study of blood T cell repertoires in COVID-19. This clone was counted once. Method: immunoSEQ multiplex PCR; TCRdb's copy keeps in-frame clones and lacks some. The table shows about 390,000 clones, with around nine tenths occurring only once. Germline CDR1 MNHEY, CDR2 SVGEGT. Trimming cost V 2 bases and J 4 bases, with 3 bases left between them. The CDR3 sequence is 11 residues long. Categorization into cohorts depended on clinical history that participants reported. This receptor was obtained from a woman between 45 and 60 years old who had recovered from COVID-19. The V call is TRBV6-2 or TRBV6-3, the J call TRBJ2-7; D unclear. The specimen was PBMCs or T cells enriched from blood (not recorded which). The CDR3 nucleotides read TGTGCCAGCAGTTACGAGTACGAGCAGTACTTC. This gives the protein CASSYEYEQYF.